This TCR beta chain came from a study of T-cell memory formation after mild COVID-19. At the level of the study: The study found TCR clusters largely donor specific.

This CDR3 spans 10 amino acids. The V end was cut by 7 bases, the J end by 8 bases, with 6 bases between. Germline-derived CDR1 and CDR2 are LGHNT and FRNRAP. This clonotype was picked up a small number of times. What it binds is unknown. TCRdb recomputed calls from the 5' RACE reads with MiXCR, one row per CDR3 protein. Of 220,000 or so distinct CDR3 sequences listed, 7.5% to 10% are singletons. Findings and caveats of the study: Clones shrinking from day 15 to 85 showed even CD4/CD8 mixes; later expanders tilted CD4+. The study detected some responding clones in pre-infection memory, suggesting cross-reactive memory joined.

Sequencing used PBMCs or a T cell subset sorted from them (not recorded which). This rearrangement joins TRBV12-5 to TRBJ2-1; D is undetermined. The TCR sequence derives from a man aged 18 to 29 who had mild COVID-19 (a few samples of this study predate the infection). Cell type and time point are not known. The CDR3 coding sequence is TGTGCTAGTGCCGTGTATGAGCAGTTCTTC. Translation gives CASAVYEQFF.